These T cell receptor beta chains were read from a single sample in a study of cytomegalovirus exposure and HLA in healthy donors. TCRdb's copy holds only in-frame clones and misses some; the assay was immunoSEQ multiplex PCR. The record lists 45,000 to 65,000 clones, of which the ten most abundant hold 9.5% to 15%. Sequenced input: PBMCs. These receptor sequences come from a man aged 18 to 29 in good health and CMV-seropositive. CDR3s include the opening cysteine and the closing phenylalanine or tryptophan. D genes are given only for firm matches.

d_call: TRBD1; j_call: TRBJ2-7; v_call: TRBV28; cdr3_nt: TGTGCCAGCAGTTCCGGACAGGGGGTCGAGCAGTACTTC; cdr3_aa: CASSSGQGVEQYF
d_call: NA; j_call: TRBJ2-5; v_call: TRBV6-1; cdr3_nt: TGTGCCAGCAGTCGTGAGCCTGCGGGAGAGACCCAGTACTTC; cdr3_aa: CASSREPAGETQYF
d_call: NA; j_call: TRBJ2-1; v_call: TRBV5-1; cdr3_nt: TGCGCCAGCAGCTCGGGGACAAATTACCATGAGCAGTTCTTC; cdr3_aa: CASSSGTNYHEQFF
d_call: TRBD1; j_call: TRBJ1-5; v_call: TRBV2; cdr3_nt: TGTGCCAGCAAGGATACAGGGGGCAGCAATCAGCCCCAGCATTTT; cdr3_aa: CASKDTGGSNQPQHF
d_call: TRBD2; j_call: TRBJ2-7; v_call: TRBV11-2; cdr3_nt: TGTGCCAGCAGCTTACAACTAGCGGGAGGGCCGAGCTCCTACGAGCAGTACTTC; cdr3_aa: CASSLQLAGGPSSYEQYF
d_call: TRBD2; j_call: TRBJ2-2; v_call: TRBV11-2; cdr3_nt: TGTGCCAGCAGCTTAGCAGGGAGGGCCACCGGGGAGCTGTTTTTT; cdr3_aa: CASSLAGRATGELFF
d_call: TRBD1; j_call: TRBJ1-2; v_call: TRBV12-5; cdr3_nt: TGTGCTAGTGGTTTGGTACTTGGGGACAGCTCTCATGGCTACACCTTC; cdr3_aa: CASGLVLGDSSHGYTF
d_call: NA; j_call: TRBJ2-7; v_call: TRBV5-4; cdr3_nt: TGTGCCAGCAGTATAGACAGGAGGTACGAGCAGTACTTC; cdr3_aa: CASSIDRRYEQYF
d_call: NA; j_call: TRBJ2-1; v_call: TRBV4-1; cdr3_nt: TGCGCCAGCAGTGGAGGGTCCCAACCTATCCACTACAATGAGCAGTTCTTC; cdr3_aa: CASSGGSQPIHYNEQFF
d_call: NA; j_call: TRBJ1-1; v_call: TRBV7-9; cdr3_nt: TGTGCCGGCACCACACCATCCGCTGAAGCTTTCTTT; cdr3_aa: CAGTTPSAEAFF
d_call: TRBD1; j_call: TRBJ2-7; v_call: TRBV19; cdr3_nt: TGTGCCAGTAGTATATCAGCAGGGGGCGTCGAGCAGTACTTC; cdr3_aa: CASSISAGGVEQYF
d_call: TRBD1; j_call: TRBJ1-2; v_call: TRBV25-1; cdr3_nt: TGTGCCAGCAGTGCCGGACAGGGGGAATATGGCTACACCTTC; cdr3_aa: CASSAGQGEYGYTF
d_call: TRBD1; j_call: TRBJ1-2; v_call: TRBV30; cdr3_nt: TGTGCCTTTTCACAGGGGGAGGACTATGGCTACACCTTC; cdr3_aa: CAFSQGEDYGYTF
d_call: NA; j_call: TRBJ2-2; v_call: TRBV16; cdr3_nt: TGTGCCAGCAGCCAAAATCCTTCGCGGGGGAACACCGGGGAGCTGTTTTTT; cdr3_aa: CASSQNPSRGNTGELFF
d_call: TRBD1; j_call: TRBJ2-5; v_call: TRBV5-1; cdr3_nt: TGCGCCAGCAGCCCGACAGGGTCAGAGACCCAGTACTTC; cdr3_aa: CASSPTGSETQYF
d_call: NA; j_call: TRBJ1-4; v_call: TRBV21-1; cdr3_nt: TGTGCCAGCAGCAACTACAGGGATTGGGTTGAAAAACTGTTTTTT; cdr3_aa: CASSNYRDWVEKLFF
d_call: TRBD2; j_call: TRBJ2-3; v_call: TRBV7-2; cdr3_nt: TGTGCCAGCAGCCCCGGGTGGCGAGCGGGAGCTGGGGGAGATACGCAGTATTTT; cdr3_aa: CASSPGWRAGAGGDTQYF
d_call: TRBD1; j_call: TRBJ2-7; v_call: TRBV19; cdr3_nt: TGTGCCAGTAGTAACCGGGACAGCCGAAACTACGAGCAGTACTTC; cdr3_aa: CASSNRDSRNYEQYF
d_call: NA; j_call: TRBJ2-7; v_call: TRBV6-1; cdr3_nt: TGTGCCAGCAGTGAAGCGCTGGGGGCGCGTGACTACGAGCAGTACTTC; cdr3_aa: CASSEALGARDYEQYF
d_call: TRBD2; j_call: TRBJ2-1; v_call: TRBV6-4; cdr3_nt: TGTGCCAGCAGTGACTCGGGTACTAGCGGGAGGCCTGGGGAGCAGTTCTTC; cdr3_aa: CASSDSGTSGRPGEQFF
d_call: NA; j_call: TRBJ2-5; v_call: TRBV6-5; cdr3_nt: TGTGCCAGCAGTTACGGAGACGGGGCCCAGTACTTC; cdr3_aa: CASSYGDGAQYF
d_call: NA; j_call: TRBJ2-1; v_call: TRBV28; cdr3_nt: TGTGCCAGCAGTTGGGCCGAGAGCTCCTACAATGAGCAGTTCTTC; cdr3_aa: CASSWAESSYNEQFF
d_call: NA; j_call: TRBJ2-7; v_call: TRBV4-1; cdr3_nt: TGCGCCAGCAGCCAATCGGGCGGGCCCTACGAGCAGTACTTC; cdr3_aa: CASSQSGGPYEQYF
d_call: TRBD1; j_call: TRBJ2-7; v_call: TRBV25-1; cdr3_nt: TGTGCCAGCAGTCCCAGACAGGGAAGCTCCTACGAGCAGTACTTC; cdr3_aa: CASSPRQGSSYEQYF
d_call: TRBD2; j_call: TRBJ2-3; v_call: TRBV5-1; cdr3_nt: TGCGCCAGCAGCCGGGCCGGAACTAGCGGGAGCACAGATACGCAGTATTTT; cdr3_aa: CASSRAGTSGSTDTQYF
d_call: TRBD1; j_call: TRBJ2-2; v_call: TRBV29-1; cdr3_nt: TGCAGCGTCCAGGACAGGGATGTCGCCGGGGAGCTGTTTTTT; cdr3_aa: CSVQDRDVAGELFF
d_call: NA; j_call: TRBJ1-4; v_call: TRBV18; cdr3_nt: TGTGCCAGCTCACCAGCGGGGGGAGAGGAAAAACTGTTTTTT; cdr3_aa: CASSPAGGEEKLFF
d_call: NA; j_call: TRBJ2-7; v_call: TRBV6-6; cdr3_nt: TGTGCCAGCAGTTACCTCGGGTGGACAGACTACGAGCAGTACTTC; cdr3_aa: CASSYLGWTDYEQYF
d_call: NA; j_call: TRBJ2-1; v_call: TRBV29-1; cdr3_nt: TGCAGCGTCATAAGGGGCGGCAGGGTAAACAATGAGCAGTTCTTC; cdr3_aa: CSVIRGGRVNNEQFF
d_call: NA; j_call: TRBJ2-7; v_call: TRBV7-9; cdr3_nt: TGTGCCAGCAGCGGGGCCATTGGGAAAAACGCCTACGAGCAGTACTTC; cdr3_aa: CASSGAIGKNAYEQYF
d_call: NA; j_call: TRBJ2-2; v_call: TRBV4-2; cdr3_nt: TGTGCCAGCAGCCAAGTGACTTTAGACACCGGGGAGCTGTTTTTT; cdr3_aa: CASSQVTLDTGELFF
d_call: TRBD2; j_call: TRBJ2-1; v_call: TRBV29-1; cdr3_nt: TGCAGCGTTGCGACTAGCGGGAGTAGGGATGAGCAGTTCTTC; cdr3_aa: CSVATSGSRDEQFF
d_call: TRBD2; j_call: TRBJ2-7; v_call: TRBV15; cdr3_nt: TGTGCCACCAGCGGCGGGAGGGCCTCCTACGAGCAGTACTTC; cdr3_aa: CATSGGRASYEQYF
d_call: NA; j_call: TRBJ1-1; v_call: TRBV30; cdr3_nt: TGTGCCTGGAGAGCAGGGTTCGCCACTGAAGCTTTCTTT; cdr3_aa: CAWRAGFATEAFF
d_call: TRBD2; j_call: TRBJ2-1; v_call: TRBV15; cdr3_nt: TGTGCCACCAGTCCAGTGGGGCTAGCGGGGGACAATGAGCAGTTCTTC; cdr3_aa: CATSPVGLAGDNEQFF
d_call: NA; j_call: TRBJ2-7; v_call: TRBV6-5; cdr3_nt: TGTGCCAGCAGTTCACTCGGTGCGGTAACCTACGAGCAGTACTTC; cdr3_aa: CASSSLGAVTYEQYF
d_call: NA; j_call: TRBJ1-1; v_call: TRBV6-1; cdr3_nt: TGTGCCAGCAGGCGTAACAGTCAGGCAACTGAAGCTTTCTTT; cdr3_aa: CASRRNSQATEAFF
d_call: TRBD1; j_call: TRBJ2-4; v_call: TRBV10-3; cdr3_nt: TGTGCCATCAGTGATCGGGACAGGGTAGCCAAAAACATTCAGTACTTC; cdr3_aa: CAISDRDRVAKNIQYF
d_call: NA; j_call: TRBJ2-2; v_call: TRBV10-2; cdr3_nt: TGCGCCAGCAGTGGCAGGGGGGTAGACACCGGGGAGCTGTTTTTT; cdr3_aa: CASSGRGVDTGELFF
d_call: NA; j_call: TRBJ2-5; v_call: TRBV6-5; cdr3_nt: TGTGCCAGCAGTTACGGGGGAGGCGGGGAGACCCAGTACTTC; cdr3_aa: CASSYGGGGETQYF